This T cell receptor beta chain was sequenced for a study of cytotoxic CD8 clonotypes in ibrutinib-treated CLL. V lost 0 bases and J lost 4, with 6 bases in between. This CDR3 is built from 13 residues. The germline CDR1 and CDR2 sequences are KGHSH and LQKENI. Some clones are missing from TCRdb's copy, which holds only in-frame ones; the method was immunoSEQ multiplex PCR. The sample records about 300,000 clones, 65% to 85% being singletons. The chain combines TRBV18 with TRBJ1-2; D gene unclear. The sequence derives from a human donor with chronic lymphocytic leukemia. The starting material was PBMCs, obtained at disease progression, from a patient treated with ibrutinib. CDR3 coding DNA: TGTGCCAGCTCACCACCCGGGTCCTATGGCTACACCTTC. Encoded protein: CASSPPGSYGYTF. Based on the CDR3 plus reference TRBV18 and TRBJ1-2, the full variable domain is NAGVMQNPRHLVRRRGQEARLRCSPMKGHSHVYWYRQLPEEGLKFMVYLQKENIIDESGMPKERFSAEFPKEGPSILRIQQVVRGDSAAYFCASSPPGSYGYTFGSGTRLTVV.